A selection of T cell receptor beta chains follows, all from one sample in a study of cytomegalovirus exposure and HLA in healthy donors. Using immunoSEQ multiplex PCR, the repertoire was profiled, and TCRdb retains in-frame clones only, with some absent. There are 200,000 to 250,000 clones in the sample; about 80% occur only once, and 2.5% to 3.5% lies in the top ten. Sequencing was carried out using PBMCs. The receptors were gathered from a woman in her 30s in good health and CMV-seronegative. Each CDR3 is given with its conserved first and last residue. A D gene is named only where the DNA matches it firmly. Not all rows give a size; the values are once, few, many and, for expanded clones, a class.

d_call | clone_size | j_call | v_call | cdr3_nt | cdr3_aa
. | . | TRBJ2-5 | TRBV5-4 | TGTGCCAGCAGCTTGTCCAGGGGCCAAGAGACCCAGTACTTC | CASSLSRGQETQYF
. | . | TRBJ1-1 | TRBV4-1 | TGCGCCAGCAGCCCACGGGCAGGGCCCACTGAAGCTTTCTTT | CASSPRAGPTEAFF
. | . | TRBJ2-5 | TRBV7-2 | TGTGCCAGCAGCTTAGAGTTGATGGGGGCCGGGGCCCAGTACTTC | CASSLELMGAGAQYF
. | . | TRBJ2-7 | TRBV19 | TGTGCCAGTAGTATTGGCTGGTCTTCCTACGAGCAGTACTTC | CASSIGWSSYEQYF
. | . | TRBJ1-4 | TRBV7-2 | TGTGCCAGCAGCTCCTACAGTCGGGAAAAACTGTTTTTT | CASSSYSREKLFF
. | . | TRBJ1-2 | TRBV30 | TGTGCCTGGAGTGACCTCCTGGCATTCCACTATGGCTACACCTTC | CAWSDLLAFHYGYTF
. | . | TRBJ1-1 | TRBV19 | TGTGCCAGTAGTAGGAGACGAGATAACACTGAAGCTTTCTTT | CASSRRRDNTEAFF
TRBD2 | . | TRBJ2-3 | TRBV19 | TGTGCCAGTAGTATCCCCCTAGCGGGAGCGGGAGATACGCAGTATTTT | CASSIPLAGAGDTQYF
. | . | TRBJ1-2 | TRBV27 | TGTGCCAGCAGTTTTGGGGGGTCTAATGGCTACACCTTC | CASSFGGSNGYTF
TRBD2 | . | TRBJ2-7 | TRBV4-1 | TGCGCCAGCAGCCAAGATCTAGGAGTCTGGAGCGGGGGGCAGTACGAGCAGTACTTC | CASSQDLGVWSGGQYEQYF
. | . | TRBJ2-5 | TRBV7-9 | TGTGCCAGCAGCAACAGGGGAACGGGAGTCCTACAAGAGACCCAGTACTTC | CASSNRGTGVLQETQYF
. | . | TRBJ2-5 | TRBV19 | TGTGCCAGTACCCCTCCTTCGGGCGGGGGCGCGAGGACGGAGACCCAGTACTTC | CASTPPSGGGARTETQYF
. | . | TRBJ2-3 | TRBV27 | TGTGCCAGCAGTTTAAACCCTAGCAGATCAGATACGCAGTATTTT | CASSLNPSRSDTQYF
. | . | TRBJ2-3 | TRBV30 | TGTGCCTGGAGTATAGGGGTAGCGGCTAGCACAGATACGCAGTATTTT | CAWSIGVAASTDTQYF
TRBD1 | . | TRBJ2-1 | TRBV18 | TGTGCCAGCTCACCATCAGGGGGCAATGAGCAGTTCTTC | CASSPSGGNEQFF
. | . | TRBJ2-7 | TRBV7-6 | TGTGCCAGCAGCTTAAACAGGTTCTCCTACGAGCAGTACTTC | CASSLNRFSYEQYF
. | . | TRBJ1-2 | TRBV6-5 | TGTGCCAGCACTTCAGGTGGGGGGTTTGGCTACACCTTC | CASTSGGGFGYTF
TRBD1 | few | TRBJ2-1 | TRBV6-4 | TGTGCCAGCAGCCCGAGGGGGCACGGTGAGCAGTTCTTC | CASSPRGHGEQFF
TRBD1 | . | TRBJ1-5 | TRBV19 | TGTGCCAGTAGTGAGGGGGCGGTTAGCAATCAGCCCCAGCATTTT | CASSEGAVSNQPQHF
. | . | TRBJ1-6 | TRBV19 | TGTGCCAGTAGTATTTCGGTTAATTCACCCCTCCACTTT | CASSISVNSPLHF
TRBD1 | . | TRBJ2-2 | TRBV4-1 | TGCGCCAGCAGCCCGCGACAGGGGGGAACTGTGACCGGGGAGCTGTTTTTT | CASSPRQGGTVTGELFF
. | few | TRBJ1-1 | TRBV6-5 | TGTGCCAGCAGTTACTTCGTCAGGGGTGTCAACACTGAAGCTTTCTTT | CASSYFVRGVNTEAFF
TRBD2 | . | TRBJ2-5 | TRBV28 | TGTGCCAGCAGTTTGGGACTAGAAGAGACCCAGTACTTC | CASSLGLEETQYF
TRBD1 | . | TRBJ1-1 | TRBV5-6 | TGTGCCAGCAGCTGGTTATGGACAGGGAACACTGAAGCTTTCTTT | CASSWLWTGNTEAFF